These T cell receptor beta chains were read from a single sample in a study of patients and donors after allogeneic stem cell transplantation. TCRdb analysed the RT-PCR reads with MiXCR anew, one entry per CDR3 protein. The sample yields 95,000 to 120,000 distinct CDR3 sequences, approximately 40% seen once. The sequencing input was blood, either unsorted or a sorted T cell fraction (not recorded which). The receptors come from a human donor who was either an allogeneic HSCT recipient or a stem cell or donor lymphocyte infusion donor (not recorded which). It is not recorded whose cells these are; they may come from a transplant donor. Both conserved end residues are part of each CDR3. D genes are given only for firm matches. The size entry is marked missing in some rows and otherwise reads once, few, many or a size class.

V gene: TRBV12-3/TRBV12-4
clone size: .
J gene: TRBJ2-1
D gene: .
CDR3 protein: CASSKQDLGEQFF
CDR3 DNA: TGTGCCAGCAGTAAACAGGACTTGGGTGAGCAGTTCTTC

V gene: TRBV12-3/TRBV12-4
clone size: .
J gene: TRBJ2-2
D gene: TRBD1
CDR3 protein: CASRGQGRGTGELFF
CDR3 DNA: TGTGCCAGCAGAGGACAGGGGCGAGGCACCGGGGAGCTGTTTTTT

V gene: TRBV7-6
clone size: .
J gene: TRBJ2-1
D gene: .
CDR3 protein: CASSLAGTLGEQFF
CDR3 DNA: TGTGCCAGCAGCTTAGCGGGGACCCTCGGCGAGCAGTTCTTC

V gene: TRBV6-6
clone size: .
J gene: TRBJ2-4
D gene: .
CDR3 protein: CASTRQTLAKNIQYF
CDR3 DNA: TGTGCCAGCACCCGACAGACGTTAGCCAAAAACATTCAGTACTTC

V gene: TRBV10-3
clone size: .
J gene: TRBJ2-3
D gene: .
CDR3 protein: CAIRSPDQGGTDTQYF
CDR3 DNA: TGTGCCATCAGGAGCCCTGACCAGGGGGGAACAGATACGCAGTATTTT

V gene: TRBV20-1
clone size: .
J gene: TRBJ1-5
D gene: .
CDR3 protein: CSARISRGNQPQHF
CDR3 DNA: TGCAGTGCTAGAATCAGCAGGGGAAATCAGCCCCAGCATTTT

V gene: TRBV25-1
clone size: .
J gene: TRBJ2-7
D gene: .
CDR3 protein: CASSPQRKSSYEQYF
CDR3 DNA: TGTGCCAGCAGTCCCCAGCGGAAAAGCTCCTACGAGCAGTACTTC

V gene: TRBV9
clone size: .
J gene: TRBJ2-5
D gene: .
CDR3 protein: CASSPYHRSTQETQYF
CDR3 DNA: TGTGCCAGCAGCCCTTACCACAGGTCGACGCAAGAGACCCAGTACTTC

V gene: TRBV7-9
clone size: .
J gene: TRBJ1-4
D gene: .
CDR3 protein: CASSSRQWNEKLFF
CDR3 DNA: TGTGCCAGCAGCTCCCGACAGTGGAATGAAAAACTGTTTTTT

V gene: TRBV12-3/TRBV12-4
clone size: .
J gene: TRBJ1-2
D gene: TRBD1
CDR3 protein: CASSNPGTGKGYTF
CDR3 DNA: TGTGCCAGCAGTAATCCCGGGACAGGGAAAGGCTACACCTTC

V gene: TRBV7-2
clone size: .
J gene: TRBJ1-6
D gene: .
CDR3 protein: CASSPFRTAANSPLHF
CDR3 DNA: TGTGCCAGCAGCCCATTCCGGACGGCCGCTAATTCACCCCTCCACTTT

V gene: TRBV12-3/TRBV12-4
clone size: few
J gene: TRBJ2-2
D gene: TRBD2
CDR3 protein: CASKPGRLAGLPNTGELFF
CDR3 DNA: TGTGCCAGCAAGCCGGGGAGACTAGCGGGCCTCCCGAACACCGGGGAGCTGTTTTTT

V gene: TRBV27
clone size: few
J gene: TRBJ1-5
D gene: .
CDR3 protein: CASSPNNGYSNQPQHF
CDR3 DNA: TGTGCCAGCAGTCCTAATAATGGCTATAGCAATCAGCCCCAGCATTTT

V gene: TRBV4-2
clone size: .
J gene: TRBJ1-5
D gene: .
CDR3 protein: CASSQTRVANQPQHF
CDR3 DNA: TGTGCCAGCAGCCAAACCAGAGTAGCCAATCAGCCCCAGCATTTT

V gene: TRBV4-1
clone size: many
J gene: TRBJ1-1
D gene: TRBD1
CDR3 protein: CASSQGQGNTEAFF
CDR3 DNA: TGCGCCAGCAGCCAAGGACAGGGGAACACTGAAGCTTTCTTT

V gene: TRBV27
clone size: .
J gene: TRBJ1-2
D gene: TRBD1
CDR3 protein: CASSARDRVGYTF
CDR3 DNA: TGTGCCAGCAGTGCCCGGGACAGGGTAGGCTACACCTTC

V gene: TRBV6-5
clone size: few
J gene: TRBJ1-5
D gene: .
CDR3 protein: CASSRHPNQPQHF
CDR3 DNA: TGTGCCAGCAGTAGACATCCTAATCAGCCCCAGCATTTT

V gene: TRBV12-3/TRBV12-4
clone size: .
J gene: TRBJ1-1
D gene: .
CDR3 protein: CASSSAGSNTEAFF
CDR3 DNA: TGTGCCAGCAGTTCCGCAGGGTCAAACACTGAAGCTTTCTTT

V gene: TRBV20-1
clone size: few
J gene: TRBJ1-1
D gene: .
CDR3 protein: CSAKRALDTEAFF
CDR3 DNA: TGCAGTGCTAAGAGGGCTTTGGACACTGAAGCTTTCTTT

V gene: TRBV24-1
clone size: .
J gene: TRBJ2-1
D gene: .
CDR3 protein: CATSDRLASSYNEQFF
CDR3 DNA: TGTGCCACCAGTGACCGATTAGCGAGCTCCTACAATGAGCAGTTCTTC

V gene: TRBV15
clone size: .
J gene: TRBJ1-3
D gene: .
CDR3 protein: CATSRPQGVGNTIYF
CDR3 DNA: TGTGCCACCAGCAGGCCCCAAGGGGTCGGAAACACCATATATTTT

V gene: TRBV20-1
clone size: few
J gene: TRBJ1-5
D gene: .
CDR3 protein: CSASRDRNQPQHF
CDR3 DNA: TGCAGTGCTAGCAGGGACCGTAATCAGCCCCAGCATTTT

V gene: TRBV27
clone size: .
J gene: TRBJ2-1
D gene: TRBD2
CDR3 protein: CASKRLASGNNEQFF
CDR3 DNA: TGTGCCAGCAAACGTCTGGCTAGCGGGAACAATGAGCAGTTCTTC

V gene: TRBV9
clone size: .
J gene: TRBJ2-2
D gene: .
CDR3 protein: CASSPRTRAGELFF
CDR3 DNA: TGTGCCAGCAGCCCAAGGACCCGTGCCGGGGAGCTGTTTTTT

V gene: TRBV5-1
clone size: .
J gene: TRBJ2-2
D gene: .
CDR3 protein: CAGSPPDGTGELFF
CDR3 DNA: TGCGCCGGCAGCCCCCCGGATGGCACCGGGGAGCTGTTTTTT

V gene: TRBV29-1
clone size: few
J gene: TRBJ2-7
D gene: TRBD2
CDR3 protein: CSVLTSGIGEQYF
CDR3 DNA: TGCAGCGTTTTGACTAGCGGGATTGGGGAGCAGTACTTC

V gene: TRBV20-1
clone size: .
J gene: TRBJ1-1
D gene: TRBD1
CDR3 protein: CSATGQEVPNTEAFF
CDR3 DNA: TGCAGTGCAACCGGACAGGAGGTCCCAAACACTGAAGCTTTCTTT

V gene: TRBV20-1
clone size: few
J gene: TRBJ2-3
D gene: .
CDR3 protein: CSARDGGVGTDTQYF
CDR3 DNA: TGCAGTGCTAGAGACGGCGGGGTTGGCACAGATACGCAGTATTTT

V gene: TRBV4-2
clone size: few
J gene: TRBJ2-7
D gene: .
CDR3 protein: CASSQDVGYEQYF
CDR3 DNA: TGTGCCAGCAGCCAAGACGTGGGTTACGAGCAGTACTTC

V gene: TRBV7-2
clone size: .
J gene: TRBJ1-2
D gene: .
CDR3 protein: CASSLGYGAKDGYTF
CDR3 DNA: TGTGCCAGCAGCTTAGGATACGGGGCGAAAGATGGCTACACCTTC

V gene: TRBV20-1
clone size: few
J gene: TRBJ1-4
D gene: .
CDR3 protein: CSARAGSGEKLFF
CDR3 DNA: TGCAGTGCTAGAGCAGGGTCTGGGGAAAAACTGTTTTTT

V gene: TRBV12-3/TRBV12-4
clone size: many
J gene: TRBJ1-2
D gene: .
CDR3 protein: CASSLGTVYGYTF
CDR3 DNA: TGTGCCAGCAGTTTAGGGACTGTCTATGGCTACACCTTC

V gene: TRBV6-6
clone size: many
J gene: TRBJ1-1
D gene: .
CDR3 protein: CASSWGVGEAFF
CDR3 DNA: TGTGCCAGCAGTTGGGGGGTCGGTGAAGCTTTCTTT

V gene: TRBV18
clone size: .
J gene: TRBJ1-3
D gene: .
CDR3 protein: CASSPLSTTGNTIYF
CDR3 DNA: TGTGCCAGCTCACCATTGTCCACTACTGGAAACACCATATATTTT

V gene: TRBV7-9
clone size: few
J gene: TRBJ2-5
D gene: .
CDR3 protein: CASSFRLQETQYF
CDR3 DNA: TGTGCCAGCAGCTTCAGGCTCCAAGAGACCCAGTACTTC

V gene: TRBV12-3/TRBV12-4
clone size: .
J gene: TRBJ2-1
D gene: TRBD2
CDR3 protein: CASSPGLADFYNEQFF
CDR3 DNA: TGTGCCAGCAGTCCGGGACTAGCGGACTTCTACAATGAGCAGTTCTTC

V gene: TRBV3-1
clone size: .
J gene: TRBJ1-1
D gene: .
CDR3 protein: CASSQGQTEAFF
CDR3 DNA: TGTGCCAGCAGCCAAGGACAGACTGAAGCTTTCTTT

V gene: TRBV29-1
clone size: .
J gene: TRBJ2-7
D gene: .
CDR3 protein: CSVEGGWREQYF
CDR3 DNA: TGCAGCGTTGAGGGGGGTTGGAGAGAGCAGTACTTC

V gene: TRBV28
clone size: .
J gene: TRBJ2-3
D gene: .
CDR3 protein: CASSAAGTSDTQYF
CDR3 DNA: TGTGCCAGCTCAGCTGCGGGGACTTCAGATACGCAGTATTTT

V gene: TRBV5-4
clone size: few
J gene: TRBJ1-2
D gene: .
CDR3 protein: CASSVPFQGGYTF
CDR3 DNA: TGTGCCAGCAGCGTACCCTTCCAGGGGGGCTACACCTTC

V gene: TRBV29-1
clone size: few
J gene: TRBJ1-1
D gene: .
CDR3 protein: CSVELPPTEAFF
CDR3 DNA: TGCAGCGTTGAACTTCCCCCCACTGAAGCTTTCTTT

V gene: TRBV4-2
clone size: few
J gene: TRBJ1-6
D gene: TRBD1
CDR3 protein: CASSQEVGTGVSPLHF
CDR3 DNA: TGTGCCAGCAGCCAAGAAGTGGGGACAGGGGTTTCACCCCTCCACTTT

V gene: TRBV29-1
clone size: .
J gene: TRBJ2-7
D gene: .
CDR3 protein: CSVTQGIGSYEQYF
CDR3 DNA: TGCAGCGTGACACAGGGAATTGGTTCCTACGAGCAGTACTTC

V gene: TRBV20-1
clone size: .
J gene: TRBJ2-1
D gene: TRBD2
CDR3 protein: CSARSTSGIRYNEQFF
CDR3 DNA: TGCAGTGCTAGATCGACTAGCGGAATTCGGTACAATGAGCAGTTCTTC